This TCR beta chain was found in a study of blood T cell repertoires in COVID-19. Study details: Samples taken during acute and convalescent COVID-19 were collected in the United States, Italy and Spain. The cDNA or gDNA used as material had been derived from T cells, B-cell-depleted T cells, or PBMCs.

In germline, CDR1 is SNHLY, CDR2 FYNNEI. The CDR3 is made up of 12 amino acids. Trimming removed 7 bases at V and 3 bases at J, with 10 bases between. Original handling: Amplification of reference gene primers was used by the study to estimate nucleated cell counts. Method: immunoSEQ multiplex PCR; TCRdb's copy keeps in-frame clones and lacks some. V and J calls and clone size are those listed in that table; D and trimming were worked out from the DNA. The sample carries 83,000 or so clones, more than 75% recorded once. The chain links TRBV2 to TRBJ2-7; D possibly corresponds to TRBD1 (6 bases). The sequenced material came from peripheral blood. This TCR came from a human donor in a cohort sampled during active COVID-19. CDR3 in DNA: TGTGCCAGCACCAAACAGGGCTACGAGCAGTACTTC. As protein: CASTKQGYEQYF.